This T cell receptor beta chain came from a study of OX40 agonist ivuxolimab in advanced cancers. Notes on the study in general: Low normalized T-cell clonal expansion also characterized some of the nonresponders.

Losses at the gene ends were 3 bases for V and 6 bases for J; bases not matched to a gene: 7. CDR1 SGHTS and CDR2 YDEGEE come from the germline V gene. The CDR3 spans 14 residues. Produced via immunoSEQ multiplex PCR; TCRdb's table is partial and in-frame only. The top ten clones hold 6.5% to 9.5% of a sample with about 80,000 clones, about nine tenths of them seen once. A remark on this clone: What it binds is not known.

This chain uses TRBV5-8 with TRBJ1-2, with 8 bases fitting TRBD1. Source: CD4+ or CD8+ T cells sorted from blood, taken in a trial of the OX40 agonist ivuxolimab. The clonotype comes from an adult with an advanced solid tumor such as melanoma, head and neck, liver or kidney cancer. In nucleotides, the CDR3 is TGTGCCAGCAGCTGGCAGGGGGCAATCAATGGCTACACCTTC. Amino acid sequence: CASSWQGAINGYTF.